Shown below are 3 T cell receptor beta chains from a single sample sequenced in a study of low-dose radiotherapy and immunotherapy resistance in tumors. Alpha- and beta-chain coverage of first-strand cDNA came from TRAV- and TRBV-specific primers. PCR amplification of the TCRs was performed with Phusion for approximately 20 PCR cycles, and it relied on a constant-region primer together with a V-primer adapter. TCRdb called the reads again in MiXCR, with one record for every CDR3 protein. In the table there are approximately 100,000 distinct CDR3 sequences, under 25% of which are singletons. Time point described: after trial treatment. Treatment indicated: LDRT plus nivolumab, ipilimumab, low-dose cyclophosphamide and aspirin (RACIN trial). The sequences come from PBMCs, collected after low-dose radiotherapy plus immunotherapy. The receptors here all came from a male donor with prostate cancer.

The chain joins TRBV6-8 to TRBJ2-2; D is unresolved. From germline, CDR1 is MNHGY and CDR2 SAAAGT. V lost 2 bases and J lost 0, with 16 bases in between. The CDR3 sequence is 18 residues long. CDR3 region: CASSYLGIMPANTGELFF. The CDR3 nucleotides read TGTGCCAGCAGTTACCTAGGGATTATGCCCGCGAACACCGGGGAGCTGTTTTTT.

This clonotype was counted at least ten times. The chain is built from TRBV13 and TRBJ2-7; D perhaps matches TRBD1 (5 bases). The germline gives CDR1 PRHDT, CDR2 FYEKMQ (reference sequence). Trimming cost V 3 bases and J 4 bases, with 19 bases left between them. This CDR3 is built from 16 residues. CDR3 residues: CASSLGLGEGMYEQYF. In nucleotides, the CDR3 is TGTGCCAGCAGCTTGGGATTAGGGGAAGGGATGTACGAGCAGTACTTC.

This clonotype was observed many times. The rearrangement links TRBV5-4 to TRBJ2-3; 11 positions agree with TRBD2. The V gene's germline CDR1 is SGHNT and CDR2 YYREEE (reference sequence). The V gene end was trimmed by 4 bases and the J gene end by 2 bases; junction bases not matched to a gene: 3. The CDR3 consists of 15 residues. The CDR3 DNA reads as TGTGCCAGCAGCCCTAGCGGGGGGTACACAGATACGCAGTATTTT. This translates into CASSPSGGYTDTQYF.